Shown below are 22 T cell receptor beta chains from a single sample sequenced in a study of blood T cell repertoires in COVID-19. Sequenced by immunoSEQ multiplex PCR; TCRdb stores in-frame clones only, minus some. This table holds roughly 260,000 clones, roughly 86% found once. Sequenced material: PBMCs or T cells enriched from blood (not recorded which). Receptors originate from a woman aged 18-29 years who had recovered from COVID-19.

This sequence joins TRBV13 and TRBJ2-2; D remains unclear. V gave up 0 bases and J gave up 6 bases, with 14 bases separating them. The CDR3 is 16 residues long. Germline V CDR1 and CDR2: PRHDT, FYEKMQ (reference sequence). In nucleotides, the CDR3 is TGTGCCAGCAGCTTAGGTCTGTCCATCCGAGCCGGGGAGCTGTTTTTT. This translates into CASSLGLSIRAGELFF.

About this clone itself: An end of the junction does not agree with germline; a read error may underlie this. The J gene is TRBJ1-2, the V gene TRBV27; unclear D gene. Germline loops: CDR1 MNHEY, CDR2 SMNVEV (reference sequence). The length of the CDR3 is 14 residues. This CDR3 is CASSLSPKIYGYTF. The CDR3 region has the DNA TGTGCCAGCAGTCTATCCCCTAAAATCTATGGCTACACCTTC.

The V gene is TRBV29-1, the J gene TRBJ2-1; TRBD2 matches 15 bases. CDR1 is SQVTM and CDR2 is ANQGSEA in the germline V gene. V trimming: 6 bases; J trimming: 4 bases; junction bases outside the gene matches: 7. This CDR3 is built from 16 residues. Here the CDR3 reads CSVTGLAGGSYNEQFF. The CDR3 bases are TGCAGCGTCACGGGACTAGCGGGGGGCAGTTACAATGAGCAGTTCTTC.

The J gene is TRBJ2-1, the V gene TRBV10-3; no firm D call. Germline V CDR1 and CDR2: ENHRY, SYGVKD. The CDR3 consists of 13 residues. V shed 7 bases and J shed 1 base, with 8 bases lying between them. This CDR3 is CAITSSSYNEQFF. In nucleotides, the CDR3 is TGTGCCATCACTAGTTCTTCCTACAATGAGCAGTTCTTC.

This chain uses TRBV11-2 with TRBJ2-7; 11 positions agree with TRBD2. The length of the CDR3 is 14 residues. CDR1 SGHAT and CDR2 FQNNGV come from the germline V gene. V gave up 5 bases and J gave up 4 bases; unmatched junction bases: 4. CDR3 sequence (DNA): TGTGCCAGCAGCCCAGGGACTAGCGGTTACGAGCAGTACTTC. Encoded protein: CASSPGTSGYEQYF.

This clone has only a few counts. The genes are TRBV4-3 and TRBJ1-2; 8 nucleotides line up with TRBD1. V dropped 2 bases and J dropped 8; count of bases not matched to a gene: 16. CDR1 is LGHNA and CDR2 is YSLEER in the germline V gene. This CDR3 has 17 residues. CDR3 DNA: TGCGCCAGCAGCCAACGTCTTAGACCGGACAGGGTTTACGGCTACACCTTC. Protein sequence: CASSQRLRPDRVYGYTF.

This clone was observed a single time. V and J are TRBV15 and TRBJ1-5; 7 bases align to TRBD1. The germline gives CDR1 LNHNV, CDR2 YYDKDF (reference sequence). With 0 bases clipped from V and 7 bases from J, the junction kept 24 bases outside the gene matches. The CDR3 length is 21 residues. CDR3 sequence: CATSRDNLGPGVSGTVQPQHF. The CDR3 DNA sequence: TGTGCCACCAGCAGAGATAATTTGGGACCGGGGGTATCAGGGACAGTACAGCCCCAGCATTTT.

The V and J genes are TRBV28 and TRBJ2-1, with 15 positions matching TRBD2. Trimming removed 5 bases from V and 0 bases from J; junction bases left unmatched: 20. Germline CDR1 reads MDHEN; CDR2 reads SYDVKM. The CDR3 has 23 residues. CDR3 sequence (DNA): TGTGCCAGCAGTAACACGGACAGCCGGACTAGCGGGAGGGCCTGGGGCTCCTACAATGAGCAGTTCTTC. Translation gives CASSNTDSRTSGRAWGSYNEQFF.

The chain joins TRBV5-1 to TRBJ1-1, with 7 bases lining up with TRBD1. Looked up from germline, CDR1 is SGHRS and CDR2 is YFSETQ. This CDR3 spans 15 amino acids. V trimming: 4 bases; J trimming: 1 base; junction bases outside the gene matches: 7. The chain's CDR3 is CASSLSTGTNTEAFF. CDR3 coding DNA: TGCGCCAGCAGCCTCTCGACAGGGACGAACACTGAAGCTTTCTTT.

This clone was counted many times. This rearrangement joins TRBV16 to TRBJ2-2, with 10 bases aligning to TRBD1. Germline CDR1 reads KGHSY; CDR2 reads FQNENV. This CDR3 region has 20 residues. V was pared by 0 bases and J by 3 bases, with 13 bases of the junction left unmatched. CDR3 sequence (DNA): TGTGCCAGCAGCCAATCGCCCTTCTTGACAGGGGGCGCGGACACCGGGGAGCTGTTTTTT. Translated, it gives CASSQSPFLTGGADTGELFF. The full variable domain, with the rest looked up from reference TRBV16 and TRBJ2-2, is GEEVAQTPKHLVRGEGQKAKLYCAPIKGHSYVFWYQQVLKNEFKFLISFQNENVFDETGMPKERFSAKCLPNSPCSLEIQATKLEDSAVYFCASSQSPFLTGGADTGELFFGEGSRLTVL.

The chain has TRBV5-1 and TRBJ2-6; 10 bases align to TRBD1. The germline CDR1 and CDR2 sequences are SGHRS and YFSETQ. There are 19 residues in the CDR3. J lost 1 base, V lost 5 bases, and 12 bases had no gene match. In DNA, the CDR3 is TGCGCCAGCAGGGGTGAGGTCGGGACAGGGGCATCTGGGGCCAACGTCCTGACTTTC. As protein: CASRGEVGTGASGANVLTF.

V and J are TRBV5-4 and TRBJ1-4; 10 bases line up with TRBD1. V gave up 0 bases and J gave up 3 bases; unmatched junction bases: 2. The CDR3 is 16 amino acids. The germline V gene has CDR1 SGHNT and CDR2 YYREEE (reference sequence). The DNA for the CDR3 is TGTGCCAGCAGCTTGGGACAGGGGGCTTCTAATGAAAAACTGTTTTTT. Translating it yields CASSLGQGASNEKLFF.

Points on this clone: The same CDR3 also results from other DNA sequences found in this sample. The rearrangement joins TRBV28 to TRBJ2-5; 11 bases are a match to TRBD1. Trimming removed 5 bases from V and 4 bases from J; junction bases left unmatched: 24. The CDR3 runs 21 residues. CDR1 is MDHEN and CDR2 is SYDVKM in the germline V gene. CDR3 protein: CASSTLRTGGALIFRRETQYF. As DNA, the CDR3 is TGTGCCAGCAGTACCCTCAGGACAGGGGGCGCTTTAATCTTTAGAAGAGAGACCCAGTACTTC.

The chain combines TRBV7-2 with TRBJ2-1; perhaps TRBD2 as D (5 bases). Trimming removed 3 bases from V and 4 bases from J, with 10 bases in between. Germline loops: CDR1 SGHTA, CDR2 FQGNSA. The CDR3 sequence is 14 residues long. Here the CDR3 reads CASSFAGPYNEQFF. CDR3 coding DNA: TGTGCCAGCAGCTTCGCGGGCCCTTACAATGAGCAGTTCTTC. Looking up the rest from reference TRBV7-2 and TRBJ2-1 gives the full variable domain: GAGVSQSPSNKVTEKGKDVELRCDPISGHTALYWYRQSLGQGLEFLIYFQGNSAPDKSGLPSDRFSAERTGGSVSTLTIQRTQQEDSAVYLCASSFAGPYNEQFFGPGTRLTVL.

CDR3 DNA: TGCGCCAGCAGCAGGGGTAGTACCTACAATGAGCAGTTCTTC. As protein: CASSRGSTYNEQFF. The chain is built from TRBV5-1 and TRBJ2-1; the D gene is possibly TRBD1 (5 bases). The CDR3 extends over 14 amino acids. The germline gives CDR1 SGHRS, CDR2 YFSETQ. Trimming removed 4 bases from V and 2 bases from J, with 10 bases in between.

The chain joins TRBV3-1 (or the pseudogene TRBV3-2) to TRBJ2-7; D remains unclear. In germline, CDR1 is LGHDT, CDR2 YNNKEL (reference sequence). With 0 bases removed from V and 3 bases from J, the gap between germline ends came to 12 bases. The CDR3 is 15 residues long. The CDR3 DNA reads as TGTGCCAGCAGCCAAGATACTCACAGAGACTACGAGCAGTACTTC. This translates into CASSQDTHRDYEQYF.

This clone was observed once. V and J are TRBV6-5 and TRBJ2-1; 14 bases match TRBD2. V gave up 7 bases and J gave up 4 bases; unmatched junction bases: 3. This CDR3 has 15 residues. The germline gives CDR1 MNHEY, CDR2 SVGAGI. The CDR3 is CASKGTSGSYNEQFF. The CDR3 bases are TGTGCCAGCAAAGGGACTAGCGGGAGTTACAATGAGCAGTTCTTC.

V and J are TRBV6-6 and TRBJ2-1; 8 bases align to TRBD2. J gave up 5 bases and V 6 bases, and 3 bases lay outside the gene matches. Germline CDR1 reads MNHNY; CDR2 reads SVGAGI (reference sequence). This CDR3 is built from 13 residues. CDR3 sequence (DNA): TGTGCCAGCAGCATAGCGGGGAACAATGAGCAGTTCTTC. Amino acids: CASSIAGNNEQFF.

The V and J genes are TRBV27 and TRBJ2-7, with 13 bases aligning to TRBD2. The CDR3 has 19 amino acids. The germline gives CDR1 MNHEY, CDR2 SMNVEV (reference sequence). Trimming cost V 5 bases and J 2 bases; bases outside gene matches: 15. The CDR3 reads CASSVASGLAGIGAYEQYF. Written as DNA, the CDR3 is TGTGCCAGCAGTGTTGCCTCGGGACTAGCGGGAATCGGAGCCTACGAGCAGTACTTC.

This chain links TRBV19 with TRBJ2-3; D remains ambiguous. Germline V CDR1 and CDR2: LNHDA, SQIVND (reference sequence). Trimming stripped 3 bases from V and 10 bases from J, with 14 bases between. The CDR3 spans 13 residues. This chain's CDR3 is CASSMGTTPSQYF. CDR3 nucleotide sequence: TGTGCCAGTAGTATGGGCACCACGCCATCGCAGTATTTT.

The J gene is TRBJ1-1, the V gene TRBV3-1 (or the pseudogene TRBV3-2); possibly TRBD1 for D (6 bases). Looked up from germline, CDR1 is LGHDT and CDR2 is YNNKEL (reference sequence). This CDR3 region has 13 residues. V lost 3 bases and J 7 bases, leaving 12 bases between the germline ends. For the CDR3, the DNA is TGTGCCAGCAGCCAGGGGAGGGGGAATGAAGCTTTCTTT. Its protein is CASSQGRGNEAFF.

The rearrangement joins TRBV6-1 to TRBJ2-7; 11 bases agree with TRBD2. Germline CDR1 is MNHNS and CDR2 is SASEGT. With 3 bases clipped from V and 2 bases from J, the junction kept 12 bases outside the gene matches. The CDR3 is 18 residues long. In DNA form, the CDR3 reads TGTGCCAGCAGTGACCTTCCCCCGACTAGCGGGGACGCCTACGAGCAGTACTTC. This encodes CASSDLPPTSGDAYEQYF.